This paragraph covers one TCR beta chain sequence. This clone was seen only a few times. Its antigen has not been determined. No clone much larger than this one lies a single base away; base qualities are absent. From each donor, a single peripheral blood sample of around 120 mL on average was drawn into heparinised tubes. Using a panel that included CD45RO, CCR7, CD25, CD127, CD95 and CD27, naive, central memory, regulatory and stem cell-like memory CD4+ T cells were sorted on a BD FACSAria II. Purity was above 95% for every sorted population. Right away, PBMCs were isolated by Lymphoprep density gradient centrifugation and were stained directly, with no culture step. To minimize batch effects, samples were stained and sorted in pairs, one healthy donor with one patient per experiment. The data originate from a study of beta chain features in type 1 diabetes (dated by TCRdb to 2016 to 2019). Notes on the research overall: No differences in mean age, gender distribution, total cell number or subset yield were found between patients and healthy donors. A total of roughly 98,000,000 sorted cells were examined across all samples, and a strong correlation was observed between cell number per subset and RNA yield. The study compared TCRB repertoires of sorted circulating CD4+ T cell subsets between recently diagnosed type 1 diabetes patients and matched healthy donors. Regulatory and stem cell-like memory subsets were obtained from only 8 patients and roughly eight healthy donors, while naive and central memory subsets were obtained from all 30 or so donors. The research as a whole found: Patients with type 1 diabetes made fewer insertions and deleted more nucleotides at VDJ recombination sites, implying thymic rearrangement abnormalities. Because cDNA was sequenced instead of genomic DNA, activated cells with high expression could be over-represented, although the groups did not differ in activation or CD3 levels. A moderate but significant shortening of TCRB CDR3 length was observed in type 1 diabetes patients in all four CD4+ subsets. PCR might favor shorter templates, but patient and control samples were amplified and corrected together, so any skew would affect both groups equally. The naive, central memory and regulatory TCRB repertoires appeared to resemble one another more closely among patients than among healthy donors. Because the HLA sub-analyses included only small numbers of individuals, any influence of HLA type on TCRB rearrangement was left unresolved.

The High Capacity cDNA Reverse Transcription Kit was used to reverse transcribe all of the isolated RNA, meaning that expressed TCRB transcripts were what got sequenced. Deep immunoSEQ sequencing was applied to naive, central memory and regulatory T cell samples, giving an average of about 3.57 million total reads per sample. Sorted cells were lysed in RLT buffer, and RNA was extracted using DNase-treated RNeasy Micro or Mini kits according to cell number. Each cell subset was processed separately to prevent cross-contamination, with patient and healthy donor samples processed together. Using the immunoSEQ multiplex PCR, TCRB sequences were amplified from cDNA into 87-bp fragments spanning the CDR3 region. Sequencing of the amplicons was done on the Illumina HiSeq platform. The original methods were these. Synthetic template baselines were used to correct PCR bias computationally, reads within Hamming distance 2 were collapsed together, and singletons that could not be merged were discarded. Reads were aligned against IMGT so that V, D and J genes, CDR3 length and insertions or deletions at six rearrangement sites could be assigned. Within each subset, clonotype counts were normalized to sorted cell number, after which true diversity and Gini coefficients were computed with the tcR R package. Repertoire sharing was quantified using the overlap coefficient calculated on TCRB nucleotide sequences. Out-of-frame TCRB sequences from naive cells were analyzed as a proxy for the pre-selection repertoire. Here the immuneACCESS table is served through TCRdb, limited to in-frame sequences with V and J called. Missing clones are a known gap in these copies; in checked studies unresolved V genes cover under half, and the rest lacks a known reason. That table supplies the V and J calls and clone size; D and trimming were determined from the DNA. The sample table lists hundreds of thousands of clones, roughly an eighth of them with a count of one. The top ten constitute about 0.018% of the sample.

This clonotype was obtained from a man aged 18 to 30 in good health. The sequenced material came from naive CD4+ T cells from blood. Reading the label with the study, this specimen's cell subset or site is: true naive CD4+ T cells.

The CDR3 reads CASSQTGLGTEAFF. The DNA reads as follows: TGTGCCAGCAGCCAAACAGGGCTGGGCACTGAAGCTTTCTTT. The rearranged chain carries TRBV9 and TRBJ1-1, with TRBD1 tentatively as D gene (6 bases match). Trimming costs V 4 bases and J 4 bases, and their ends lie 14 bases apart. As encoded in the germline V gene, CDR1 is SGDLS while CDR2 is YYNGEE. CDR3 length: 14 amino acids, cysteine to phenylalanine. Only the CDR3 portion is preserved as DNA: 42 bases, with reading frame beginning at the first base.